The present T cell receptor beta chain was sequenced within a study of Graves' ophthalmopathy and Graves' hyperthyroidism. Study results and limitations: In blood appeared most of the expanded thyroid clonotypes whose frequency exceeded 0.001.

Amplification from RNA transcripts yielded the TCR beta CDR3 regions. After a first-round RT-PCR with HTBI primers, a second-round multiplex PCR was run. TCRdb ran MiXCR on the multiplex PCR reads and lists one entry per CDR3 protein. The repertoire has approximately 700,000 distinct CDR3 sequences, about 40% of them found once; the top ten carry roughly 3.5%. This clonotype was seen repeatedly, ten times or more. Its antigen is not identified. The CDR3 extends over 15 amino acids. The V end was cut by 2 bases, the J end by 8 bases, with 15 bases between. Sequenced sample: peripheral blood. This receptor was identified in an adult man with Graves' ophthalmopathy. The rearrangement links TRBV12-3 or TRBV12-4 to TRBJ1-4; D remains ambiguous. The CDR3 DNA reads TGTGCCAGCAGTTTATCAGTCTCCGTGGACGAAAAACTGTTTTTT. Amino acid sequence: CASSLSVSVDEKLFF.